This record covers a single T cell receptor (beta chain). The entry originates in a study of cytomegalovirus exposure and HLA in healthy donors. The method was immunoSEQ multiplex PCR; TCRdb's version includes in-frame clones alone and lacks a portion of them. The sample lists almost 65,000 clones, around 89% seen once, with around 1.7% in the top ten. The CDR3 consists of 18 residues. J was trimmed by 7 bases and V by 1 base; bases with no gene match: 10. CDR1 SGHTA and CDR2 FQGNSA come from the germline V gene. Sequencing was carried out using PBMCs. The origin of this receptor is a woman under 30 in good health and CMV-seronegative. V is TRBV7-2 and J is TRBJ2-1; 13 positions match TRBD2. The CDR3 DNA sequence: TGTGCCAGCAGCTTAGTGGTAACTAGCGGGGGGGAAAGGAATGAGCAGTTCTTC. Encoded protein: CASSLVVTSGGERNEQFF.